The 8 T cell receptor beta chains below come from one sample, sequenced in a study of TIL therapy for anti-PD-1-resistant metastatic lung cancer (dated by TCRdb to the early 2020s). The immunoSEQ v3 hsTCRB kit was used to amplify TCR beta CDR3 regions from genomic DNA through bias-controlled multiplex PCR. The clones in this table, taken by TCRdb from immuneACCESS, are in-frame only. Not every clone is retained; where verified, under half of the shortfall comes from an unresolved V gene, and the cause of the rest is unknown. The sample includes 50,000 to 65,000 clones, with 80% to 90% observed a single time. 2.9% of the sample is taken by the ten largest. The time point label on this specimen signifies: pre-treatment sample, taken before nivolumab and TIL therapy. The sequenced sample was blood, obtained at baseline. The receptors shown here come from a person aged 25-80 years with non-small cell lung cancer.

This clone was seen once. CDR3 nucleotide sequence: TGTGCCAGCAGCCAAGGGCCAGCGGATGGCTACACCTTC. It yields the protein CASSQGPADGYTF. The V gene is TRBV4-2, the J gene TRBJ1-2; the D is unclear. This CDR3 contains 13 residues. Per germline, CDR1 LGHNA and CDR2 YNFKEQ. Trimming pared 1 base from V and 6 bases from J, leaving 9 bases between.

The chain joins TRBV27 to TRBJ2-4; TRBD1 might be the D (6 bases). The CDR3 covers 15 residues. The V and J ends lost 2 bases and 4 bases respectively, with 12 bases between them. The germline gives CDR1 MNHEY, CDR2 SMNVEV (reference sequence). Written as DNA, the CDR3 is TGTGCCAGCAGTTTAGTCGGCCAGGGGAAAAACATTCAGTACTTC. Translating it yields CASSLVGQGKNIQYF.

This rearrangement joins TRBV30 to TRBJ2-3; TRBD1 matches at 7 bases. CDR1 GTSNPN and CDR2 SVGIG come from the germline V gene (reference sequence). V trimming: 0 bases; J trimming: 5 bases; junction bases outside the gene matches: 2. CDR3 length: 13 residues. The CDR3 nucleotides read TGTGCCTGGAGTGTGGCAGGGGGAGATACGCAGTATTTT. As protein: CAWSVAGGDTQYF.

This clone has a single count. The gene calls are TRBV7-9 and TRBJ2-3; D is unresolved. Trimming took 5 bases from V and 4 from J, leaving 16 bases between them. Germline V gives CDR1 SEHNR, CDR2 FQNEAQ (reference sequence). The CDR3 is 15 residues long. CDR3 DNA sequence: TGTGCCAGCAGCGACGGATCACGAACCTCAGATACGCAGTATTTT. This gives the protein CASSDGSRTSDTQYF.

The V call is TRBV27, the J call TRBJ2-3; TRBD2 matches at 7 bases. This CDR3 comprises 16 residues. The V gene's germline CDR1 is MNHEY and CDR2 SMNVEV (reference sequence). V lost 5 bases to trimming and J lost 2 bases; unmatched junction nucleotides: 10. The CDR3 is CASSHRLAVLTDTQYF. Written as DNA, the CDR3 is TGTGCCAGCAGTCACAGACTAGCAGTGCTCACAGATACGCAGTATTTT.

The chain has TRBV24-1 and TRBJ2-2, with D possibly being TRBD2 (6 bases). Looked up from germline, CDR1 is KGHDR and CDR2 is SFDVKD. The CDR3 runs to 15 residues. Trimming took 3 bases from V and 6 from J, leaving 13 bases between them. DNA for the CDR3: TGTGCCACCAGTGATACAGGAGGGTTCCCCGGGGAGCTGTTTTTT. The encoded protein is CATSDTGGFPGELFF.

The chain carries TRBV6-5 and TRBJ2-7; perhaps TRBD2 as D (5 bases). The germline V gene encodes CDR1 MNHEY and CDR2 SVGAGI. The CDR3 has 14 residues. Trimming removed 6 bases from V and 4 bases from J, with 16 bases in between. For the CDR3, the DNA is TGTGCCAGCAGCCACCAGAGCGGTGGGTACGAGCAGTACTTC. This codes for CASSHQSGGYEQYF.

This chain uses TRBV2 with TRBJ2-7, with D possibly matching TRBD1 (5 bases). The CDR3 length is 14 residues. The V end lost 8 bases, the J end lost 5 bases, and 19 bases lay between the germline ends. Germline assignment: CDR1 SNHLY and CDR2 FYNNEI. The CDR3 bases are TGTGCCAGCGGGGTGGGGCAGGGTAGCCACGAGCAGTACTTC. Protein: CASGVGQGSHEQYF.